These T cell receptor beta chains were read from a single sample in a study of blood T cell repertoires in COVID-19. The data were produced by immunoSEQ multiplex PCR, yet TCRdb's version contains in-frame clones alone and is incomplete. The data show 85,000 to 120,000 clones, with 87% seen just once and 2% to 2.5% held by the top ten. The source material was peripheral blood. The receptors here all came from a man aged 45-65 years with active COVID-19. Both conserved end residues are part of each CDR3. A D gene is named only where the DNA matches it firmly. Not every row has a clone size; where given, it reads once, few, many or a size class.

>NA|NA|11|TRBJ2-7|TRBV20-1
TGCAGTGCTAGAACCAGGAACGAGCAGTACTTC
CSARTRNEQYF
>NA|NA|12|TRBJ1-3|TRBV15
TGTGCCACCGGGGCAGGGGGAAACACCATATATTTT
CATGAGGNTIYF
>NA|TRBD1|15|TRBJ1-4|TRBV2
TGTGCCAGCAGTGAACCTGGACAGGGTCGGGAAAAACTGTTTTTT
CASSEPGQGREKLFF
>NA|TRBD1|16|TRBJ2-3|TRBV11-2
TGTGCCAGCAGCTCCCGACAGGGTTCATCGGCAGATACGCAGTATTTT
CASSSRQGSSADTQYF
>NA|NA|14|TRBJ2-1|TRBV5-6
TGTGCCAGCAGCTTGGCTGGGCCTCTCAATGAGCAGTTCTTC
CASSLAGPLNEQFF
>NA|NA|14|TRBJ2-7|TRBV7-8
TGTGCCAGCTCTAATTACAGTGGTTATCGGGAGCAGTACTTC
CASSNYSGYREQYF
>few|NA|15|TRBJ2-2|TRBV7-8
TGTGCCAGCAGCTTCGGCGGCTCGAACACCGGGGAGCTGTTTTTT
CASSFGGSNTGELFF
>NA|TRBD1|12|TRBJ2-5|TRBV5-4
TGTGCCGAGGGACAGGGAGGGGAGACCCAGTACTTC
CAEGQGGETQYF
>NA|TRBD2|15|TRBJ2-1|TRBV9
TGTGCCAGCAGCGTAGGCGGCGGGGGGGCCGATGAGCAGTTCTTC
CASSVGGGGADEQFF
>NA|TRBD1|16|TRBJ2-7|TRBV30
TGTGCCTGGAGAAGAGCGTTAGGGACAGGGCTCTACGAGCAGTACTTC
CAWRRALGTGLYEQYF
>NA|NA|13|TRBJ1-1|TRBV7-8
TGTGCCAGCAGCCAAGGGGGGAACACTGAAGCTTTCTTT
CASSQGGNTEAFF
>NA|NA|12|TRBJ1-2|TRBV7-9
TGTGCCAGCAGCCCACAGGGAAAGGGCTACACCTTC
CASSPQGKGYTF
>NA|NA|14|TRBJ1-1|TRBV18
TGTGCCAGCTCCCCCGGGACAAAGCACACTGAAGCTTTCTTT
CASSPGTKHTEAFF
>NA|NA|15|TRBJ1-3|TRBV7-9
TGTGCCAGCAGCTCCCCGGGGGGGGCTGGAAACACCATATATTTT
CASSSPGGAGNTIYF
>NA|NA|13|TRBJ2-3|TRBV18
TGTGCCAGCTCACCGTTTTCGGAGGATACGCAGTATTTT
CASSPFSEDTQYF
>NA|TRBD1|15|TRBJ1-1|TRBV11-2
TGTGCCAGCAGCTCGATGACAGGGAGGAACACTGAAGCTTTCTTT
CASSSMTGRNTEAFF